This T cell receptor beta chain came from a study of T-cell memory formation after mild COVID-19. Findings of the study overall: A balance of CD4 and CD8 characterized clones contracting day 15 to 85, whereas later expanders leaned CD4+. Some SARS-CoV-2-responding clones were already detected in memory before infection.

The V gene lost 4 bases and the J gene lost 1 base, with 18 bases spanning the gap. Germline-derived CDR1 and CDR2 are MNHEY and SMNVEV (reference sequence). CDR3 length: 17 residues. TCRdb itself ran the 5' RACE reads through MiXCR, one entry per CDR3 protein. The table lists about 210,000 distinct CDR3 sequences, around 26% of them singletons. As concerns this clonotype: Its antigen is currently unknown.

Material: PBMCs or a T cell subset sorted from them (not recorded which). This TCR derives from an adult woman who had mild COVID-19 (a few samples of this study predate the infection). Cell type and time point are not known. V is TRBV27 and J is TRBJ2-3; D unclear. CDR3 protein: CASSSPAEGVGTDTQYF. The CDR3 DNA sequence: TGTGCCAGCAGTTCCCCGGCAGAAGGAGTGGGCACAGATACGCAGTATTTT.